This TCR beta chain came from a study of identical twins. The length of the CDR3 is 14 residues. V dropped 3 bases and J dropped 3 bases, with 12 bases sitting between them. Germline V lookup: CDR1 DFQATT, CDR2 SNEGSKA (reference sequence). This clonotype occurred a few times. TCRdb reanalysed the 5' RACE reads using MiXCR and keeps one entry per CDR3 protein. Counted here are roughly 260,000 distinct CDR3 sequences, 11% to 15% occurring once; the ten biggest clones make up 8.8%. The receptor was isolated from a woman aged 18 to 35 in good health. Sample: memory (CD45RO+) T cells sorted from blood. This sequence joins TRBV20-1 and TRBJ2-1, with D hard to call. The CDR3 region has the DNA TGCAGTGCTAGTCGGCCCCACTTCTACAATGAGCAGTTCTTC. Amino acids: CSASRPHFYNEQFF.